Here is one TCR beta chain with its context. Sequencing targeted TCR beta in blood CD8+ and CD4+ T cells. In Susac syndrome patients, recently defined diagnostic criteria for definite or probable disease were met. This sample is part of a study of CD8 T cells in Susac syndrome. Overall study context: Among sequenced Susac syndrome patients, roughly 6 had active disease and under ten were in remission. When blood was collected, patients with Susac syndrome were therapy-naive, were taking corticosteroids, or were receiving intravenous immunoglobulin alone.

Reverse transcription of roughly 0.5 to 1 ug RNA was carried out with random hexamers. MiXCR, applied by TCRdb to the immunoSEQ multiplex PCR reads, yields one record per CDR3 protein. The sample has approximately 190,000 distinct CDR3 sequences, around 90% seen once. Trimming removed 6 bases from V and 1 base from J, with 18 bases in between. This CDR3 is 15 amino acids long. Per germline, CDR1 DFQATT and CDR2 SNEGSKA (reference sequence). Source material: CD4+ T cells from PBMCs. V gene TRBV20-1 combines with J gene TRBJ2-5, with D possibly being TRBD2 (6 bases). The sequence was obtained from a human donor with Susac syndrome. CDR3 in DNA: TGCAGTGCCCGTCCACTAGCAGATATCCAAGAGACCCAGTACTTC. This gives the protein CSARPLADIQETQYF.